The present TCR beta chain was sequenced within a study of T cells after yellow fever vaccination (dated by TCRdb to between 2017 and 2020). Concerning the study at large: The SMART-Seq v4 Ultra Low Input RNA kit was used to prepare libraries from fractions with low cell numbers. To track T-cell clones before and after primary and booster YFV17D yellow fever vaccination, bulk TCR alpha and beta repertoires were sequenced longitudinally. Two healthy male donors made up the cohort, one aged 18 to 29 years and the other aged 30 to 40 years. Bulk PBMC replicates and cell subsets were isolated from blood drawn at multiple timepoints before and after both primary and secondary immunization. The study at large found these results: Because abundant contaminating clonotypes from the bulk population could be contained in FACS-sorted repertoires, computational filtering was required. Compared with the primary T-cell response, the secondary T-cell response was weaker but faster, peaking on day 5 rather than day 15. A small fraction of clonotypes appeared in both the CD4 and CD8 compartments, likely as a result of convergent recombination. Because only a couple of donors were included in the study, the extent to which the findings can be generalized is limited. Most clones expanded after primary vaccination were re-detected after the booster (around 96% of CD4 and 80% to 90% of CD8), suggesting broad memory maintenance.

Relative to germline, V is missing 1 base and J is missing 6 bases, with 6 bases of the junction outside any gene match. The CDR3 holds 14 amino acids from the cysteine to the phenylalanine. Only the CDR3 DNA stays, 42 bases, in frame from base 1. This clonotype was detected only a few times. Which antigen it targets is not known. No per-base quality is available; no much larger clone lies one base away. Sequencing took place on an Illumina NovaSeq 6000. TCR cDNA was made using 5'RACE template switching, a step that added a universal primer site and unique molecular identifiers. cDNA synthesis was primed from both the TCR alpha and TCR beta constant segments. Two PCR steps were used to amplify libraries, with sample barcodes and sequencing adapters being added in the second step. Libraries were sequenced on Illumina HiSeq 2500 (2x100 bp) or NovaSeq (2x150 bp). The authors' analysis ran thus. MIGEC was used to demultiplex reads and collapse the reads into UMI consensus sequences, and MiXCR was used for V(D)J alignment. Vaccine-responding clonotypes were defined with edgeR using replicate PBMC samples, requiring FDR below 0.01 and a log2 fold change above 5 up to day 15. Each bulk clonotype received a CD4 or CD8 identity based on whether the sequenced CD4 or CD8 repertoire contained that clonotype at higher abundance. In TCRdb, the public reads were trimmed at Q25 with fastp and aligned with MiXCR, with productive beta chains retained. Rows are combined by CDR3 protein, so each entry shows the most common genes and DNA. It is TCRdb's table, rather than the study itself, that gives the V and J calls and clone size. The sample contains roughly 310,000 distinct CDR3 sequences, 3% to 4.5% of them found a single time. The ten top clones hold about a quarter of the sample.

The treatment or condition label, read with the paper, signifies: live attenuated yellow fever vaccine strain. Two biological replicates of bulk PBMCs were collected at each blood-draw timepoint. A standard Ficoll-Paque protocol was used to isolate PBMCs from peripheral blood. TriZol was used to extract RNA from bulk PBMCs, from CD4 and CD8 fractions, and from dextramer-positive and dextramer-negative fractions. This material consisted of PBMCs, taken on the day of the yellow fever booster vaccination. The source is a man between 18 and 29 years old who received the YFV17D yellow fever vaccine. The rearrangement joined TRBV12-3 or TRBV12-4 to TRBJ2-7; TRBD2 lines up with 7 middle nucleotides. The CDR3 loop reads CASSLGGGVGEQYF. The DNA reads TGTGCCAGCAGTTTAGGGGGGGGAGTTGGCGAGCAGTACTTC.